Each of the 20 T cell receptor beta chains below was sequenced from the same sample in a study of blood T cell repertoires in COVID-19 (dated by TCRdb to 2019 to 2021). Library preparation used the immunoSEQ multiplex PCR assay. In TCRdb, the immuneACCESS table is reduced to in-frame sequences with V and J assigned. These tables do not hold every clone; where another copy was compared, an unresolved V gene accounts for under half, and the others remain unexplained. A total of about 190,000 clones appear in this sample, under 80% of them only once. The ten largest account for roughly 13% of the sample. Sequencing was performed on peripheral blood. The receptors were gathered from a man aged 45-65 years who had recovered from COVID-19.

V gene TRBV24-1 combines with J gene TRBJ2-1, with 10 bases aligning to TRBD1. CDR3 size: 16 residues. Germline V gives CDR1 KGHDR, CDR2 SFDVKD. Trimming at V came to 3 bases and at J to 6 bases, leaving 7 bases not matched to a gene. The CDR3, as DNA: TGTGCCACCAGTGATGCCGGGACAGGGGTGCTCAATGAGCAGTTCTTC. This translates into CATSDAGTGVLNEQFF.

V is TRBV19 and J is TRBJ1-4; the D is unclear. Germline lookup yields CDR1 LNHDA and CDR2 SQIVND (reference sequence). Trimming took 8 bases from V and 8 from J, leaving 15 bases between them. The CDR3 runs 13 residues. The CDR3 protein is CASCGIVGEKLFF. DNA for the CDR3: TGTGCCAGTTGCGGAATAGTTGGGGAAAAACTGTTTTTT.

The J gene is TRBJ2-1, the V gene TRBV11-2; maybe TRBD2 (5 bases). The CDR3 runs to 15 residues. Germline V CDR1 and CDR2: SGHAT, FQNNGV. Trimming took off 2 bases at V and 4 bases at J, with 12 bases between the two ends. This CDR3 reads CASSLSDSRYNEQFF. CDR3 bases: TGTGCCAGCAGCTTATCGGACTCTCGGTACAATGAGCAGTTCTTC. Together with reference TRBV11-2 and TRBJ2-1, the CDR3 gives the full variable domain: EAGVAQSPRYKIIEKRQSVAFWCNPISGHATLYWYQQILGQGPKLLIQFQNNGVVDDSQLPKDRFSAERLKGVDSTLKIQPAKLEDSAVYLCASSLSDSRYNEQFFGPGTRLTVL.

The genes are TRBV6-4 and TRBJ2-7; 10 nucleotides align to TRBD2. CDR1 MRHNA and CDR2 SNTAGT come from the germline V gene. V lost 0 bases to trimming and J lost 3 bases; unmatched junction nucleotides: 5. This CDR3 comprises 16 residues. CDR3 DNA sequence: TGTGCCAGCAGTGACTCTTTACTAGCGGGATTCTACGAGCAGTACTTC. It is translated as CASSDSLLAGFYEQYF.

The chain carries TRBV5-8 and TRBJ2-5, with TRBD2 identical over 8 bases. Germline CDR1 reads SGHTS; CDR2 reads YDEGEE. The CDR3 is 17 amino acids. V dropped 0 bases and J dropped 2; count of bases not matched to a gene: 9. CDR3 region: CASSLDRSGDVQETQYF. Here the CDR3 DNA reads TGTGCCAGCAGCTTGGACCGTAGCGGGGATGTACAAGAGACCCAGTACTTC.

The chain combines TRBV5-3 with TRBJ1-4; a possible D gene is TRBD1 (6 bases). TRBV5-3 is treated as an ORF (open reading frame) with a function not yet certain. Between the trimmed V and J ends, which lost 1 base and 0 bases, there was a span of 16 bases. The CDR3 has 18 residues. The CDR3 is CARSLTSGGGTTNEKLFF. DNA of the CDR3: TGTGCCAGAAGCTTGACGTCGGGGGGCGGGACAACTAATGAAAAACTGTTTTTT.

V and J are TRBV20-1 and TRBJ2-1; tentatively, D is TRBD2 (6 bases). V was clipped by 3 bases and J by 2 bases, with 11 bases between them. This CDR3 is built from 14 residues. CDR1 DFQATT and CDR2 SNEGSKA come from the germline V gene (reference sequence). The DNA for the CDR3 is TGCAGTGCTAGTTCGGCTAGCGCCTACAATGAGCAGTTCTTC. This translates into CSASSASAYNEQFF.

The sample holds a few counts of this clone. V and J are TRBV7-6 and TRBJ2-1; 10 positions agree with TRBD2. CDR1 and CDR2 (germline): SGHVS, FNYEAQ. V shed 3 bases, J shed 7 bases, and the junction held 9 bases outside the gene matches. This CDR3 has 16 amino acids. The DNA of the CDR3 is TGTGCCAGCAGCTTGTTAGCGGGAGGCCCCTGGAATGAGCAGTTCTTC. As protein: CASSLLAGGPWNEQFF.

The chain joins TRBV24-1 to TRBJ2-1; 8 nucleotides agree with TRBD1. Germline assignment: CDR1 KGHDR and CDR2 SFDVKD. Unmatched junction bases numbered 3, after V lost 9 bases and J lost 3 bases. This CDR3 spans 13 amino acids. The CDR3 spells CATSGQDYNEQFF. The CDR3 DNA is TGTGCCACCTCGGGACAGGACTACAATGAGCAGTTCTTC.

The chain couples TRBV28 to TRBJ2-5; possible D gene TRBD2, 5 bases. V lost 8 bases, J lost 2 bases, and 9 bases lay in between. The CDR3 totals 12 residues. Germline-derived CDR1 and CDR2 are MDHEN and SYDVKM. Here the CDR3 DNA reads TGTGCCAGCGAGGGTATTCAAGAGACCCAGTACTTC. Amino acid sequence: CASEGIQETQYF.

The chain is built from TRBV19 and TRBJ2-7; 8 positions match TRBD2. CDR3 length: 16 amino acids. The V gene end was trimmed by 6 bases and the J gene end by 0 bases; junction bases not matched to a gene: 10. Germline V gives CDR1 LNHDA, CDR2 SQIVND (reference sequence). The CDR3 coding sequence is TGTGCCAGTAGCCCATTCGCTAGCGGGTTCTCCTACGAGCAGTACTTC. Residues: CASSPFASGFSYEQYF.

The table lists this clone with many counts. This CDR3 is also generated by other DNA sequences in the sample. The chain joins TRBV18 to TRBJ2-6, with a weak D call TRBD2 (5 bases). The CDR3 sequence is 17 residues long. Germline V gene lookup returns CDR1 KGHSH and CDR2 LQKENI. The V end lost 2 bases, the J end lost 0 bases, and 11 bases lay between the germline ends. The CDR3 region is CASSPRSGNSGANVLTF. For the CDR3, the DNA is TGTGCCAGCTCACCAAGGTCGGGGAACTCTGGGGCCAACGTCCTGACTTTC.

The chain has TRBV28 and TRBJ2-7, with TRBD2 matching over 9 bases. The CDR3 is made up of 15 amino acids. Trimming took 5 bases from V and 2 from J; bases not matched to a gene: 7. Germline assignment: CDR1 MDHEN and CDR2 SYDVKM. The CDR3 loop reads CASSPIAGVTYEQYF. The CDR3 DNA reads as TGTGCCAGCAGTCCCATAGCGGGAGTAACCTACGAGCAGTACTTC.

CDR3 bases: TGTGCCAGCAGCGGTCTCGGGGGGTCCCAAGAGACCCAGTACTTC. The encoded protein is CASSGLGGSQETQYF. The gene calls are TRBV9 and TRBJ2-5, with 7 bases identical to TRBD2. There are 15 residues in the CDR3. The V gene end was trimmed by 3 bases and the J gene end by 1 base; junction bases not matched to a gene: 6. CDR1 SGDLS and CDR2 YYNGEE come from the germline V gene.

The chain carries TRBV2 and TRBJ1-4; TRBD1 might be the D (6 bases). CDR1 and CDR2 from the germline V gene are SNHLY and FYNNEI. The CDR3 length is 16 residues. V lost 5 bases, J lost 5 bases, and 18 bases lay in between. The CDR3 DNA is TGTGCCAGCAGTCGCCGCTTGACAGGCTCCAATGAAAAACTGTTTTTT. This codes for CASSRRLTGSNEKLFF.

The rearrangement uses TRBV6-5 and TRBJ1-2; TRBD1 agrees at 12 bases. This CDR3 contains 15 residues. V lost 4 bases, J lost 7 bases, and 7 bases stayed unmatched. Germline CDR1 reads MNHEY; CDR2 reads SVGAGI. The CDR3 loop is CASSFGTGGAGGYTF. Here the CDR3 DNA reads TGTGCCAGCAGTTTCGGGACAGGGGGCGCGGGTGGCTACACCTTC.

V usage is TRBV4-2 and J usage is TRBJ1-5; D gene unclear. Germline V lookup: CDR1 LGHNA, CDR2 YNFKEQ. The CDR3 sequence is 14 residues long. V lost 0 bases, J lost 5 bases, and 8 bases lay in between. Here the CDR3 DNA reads TGTGCCAGCAGCCAAGACGGGGTAGATCAGCCCCAGCATTTT. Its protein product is CASSQDGVDQPQHF.

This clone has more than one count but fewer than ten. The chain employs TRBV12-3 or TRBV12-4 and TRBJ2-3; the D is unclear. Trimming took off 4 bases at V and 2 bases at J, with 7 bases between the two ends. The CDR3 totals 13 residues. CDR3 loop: CASSSSFTDTQYF. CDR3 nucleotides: TGTGCCAGCAGTTCCTCCTTCACAGATACGCAGTATTTT.

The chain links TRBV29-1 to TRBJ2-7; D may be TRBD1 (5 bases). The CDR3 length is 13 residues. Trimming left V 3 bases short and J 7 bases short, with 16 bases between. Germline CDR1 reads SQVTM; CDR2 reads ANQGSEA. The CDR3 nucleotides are TGCAGCGTTGAGAGAGCAGGGTTCAGGGAGCAGTACTTC. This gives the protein CSVERAGFREQYF.

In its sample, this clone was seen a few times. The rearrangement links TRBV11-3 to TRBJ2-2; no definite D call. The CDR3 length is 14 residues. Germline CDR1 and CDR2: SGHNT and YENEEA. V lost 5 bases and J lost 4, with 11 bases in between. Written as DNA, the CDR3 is TGTGCCAGCAGCCCAGGTCGGTCCACCGGGGAGCTGTTTTTT. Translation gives CASSPGRSTGELFF.